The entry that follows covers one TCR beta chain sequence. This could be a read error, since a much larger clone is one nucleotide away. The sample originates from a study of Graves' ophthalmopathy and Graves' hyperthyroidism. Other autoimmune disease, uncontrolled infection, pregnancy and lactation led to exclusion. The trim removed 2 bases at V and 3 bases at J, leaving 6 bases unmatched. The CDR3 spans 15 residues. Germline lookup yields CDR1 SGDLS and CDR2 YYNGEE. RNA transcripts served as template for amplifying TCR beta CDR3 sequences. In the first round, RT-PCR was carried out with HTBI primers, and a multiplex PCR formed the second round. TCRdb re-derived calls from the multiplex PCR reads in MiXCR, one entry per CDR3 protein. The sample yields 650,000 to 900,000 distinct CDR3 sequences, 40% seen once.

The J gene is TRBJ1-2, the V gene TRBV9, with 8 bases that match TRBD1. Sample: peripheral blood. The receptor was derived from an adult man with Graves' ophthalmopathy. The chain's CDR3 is CASSVTDRGDYGYTF. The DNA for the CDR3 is TGTGCCAGCAGCGTGACAGACAGGGGAGACTATGGCTACACCTTC.